This T cell receptor beta chain was captured in a study of early T cells in non-severe SARS-CoV-2 infection. This clonotype was seen repeatedly, ten times or more. This CDR3 is built from 16 residues. CDR1 is SGHAT, CDR2 FQNNGV, per germline. Unmatched junction bases numbered 8, after V lost 5 bases and J lost 1 base. TCRdb processed the 5' RACE reads anew with MiXCR; each CDR3 protein has one entry. The sample has more than 25,000 distinct CDR3 sequences, about 4.6% seen once. The TCR was taken from an adult who was a healthcare worker with PCR-confirmed SARS-CoV-2 infection or an uninfected control (not recorded which). Sequencing was carried out using whole blood. The rearrangement links TRBV11-2 to TRBJ2-1, with 7 bases identical to TRBD1. DNA for the CDR3: TGTGCCAGCAGCCCACAGACAGGGTTATCCTACAATGAGCAGTTCTTC. Amino acids: CASSPQTGLSYNEQFF.